What follows are 18 T cell receptor beta chains derived from one specimen sequenced in a study of radiotherapy plus CTLA-4 blockade in lung cancer. Produced via immunoSEQ multiplex PCR; TCRdb's table is partial and in-frame only. The sample includes tens of thousands of clones, more than 70% of them seen just once. The source material was peripheral blood, sampled from a patient treated with radiotherapy plus ipilimumab. The source of these receptors is a human donor with non-small cell lung cancer whose response to radiotherapy plus ipilimumab could not be evaluated.

The V gene is TRBV11-2, the J gene TRBJ1-1; unclear D gene. CDR1 is SGHAT and CDR2 is FQNNGV in the germline V gene. CDR3 length: 16 amino acids. V lost 0 bases and J lost 0, with 11 bases in between. CDR3 nucleotide sequence: TGTGCCAGCAGCTTAGATCCGCGGAGCCTGAACACTGAAGCTTTCTTT. This translates into CASSLDPRSLNTEAFF.

The chain has TRBV9 and TRBJ2-7; TRBD1 matches at 7 bases. The germline CDR1 and CDR2 sequences are SGDLS and YYNGEE. V shed 4 bases and J 2 bases; nucleotides not matched to a gene: 12. The CDR3 contains 16 residues. In DNA, the CDR3 is TGTGCCAGCAGCAGGTTAGGACAGGCGAGAGCCTACGAGCAGTACTTC. It translates to CASSRLGQARAYEQYF.

The rearrangement links TRBV5-4 to TRBJ1-4; 10 bases line up with TRBD1. This CDR3 spans 15 amino acids. Trimming removed 4 bases from V and 8 bases from J; junction bases left unmatched: 8. Germline CDR1 reads SGHNT; CDR2 reads YYREEE (reference sequence). CDR3 region: CASSNRDRGGEKLFF. DNA of the CDR3: TGTGCCAGCAGCAACCGGGACAGGGGCGGCGAAAAACTGTTTTTT.

The chain uses TRBV4-1 and TRBJ2-6, with D possibly matching TRBD2 (5 bases). The germline CDR1 and CDR2 sequences are MGHRA and YSYEKL. This CDR3 spans 15 amino acids. Between the trimmed V and J ends, which lost 4 bases and 3 bases, there was a span of 10 bases. The CDR3 DNA sequence: TGCGCCAGCAGCCGAGATCGGGGTGGGGCCAACGTCCTGACTTTC. This codes for CASSRDRGGANVLTF.

The rearrangement links TRBV5-4 to TRBJ1-2; the D is unclear. The germline CDR1 and CDR2 sequences are SGHNT and YYREEE (reference sequence). With 3 bases removed from V and 2 bases from J, the gap between germline ends came to 8 bases. CDR3 length: 13 residues. CDR3: CASSYDTNYGYTF. Here the CDR3 DNA reads TGTGCCAGCAGCTACGACACCAACTATGGCTACACCTTC.

This chain uses TRBV10-1 with TRBJ2-5, with TRBD1 matching over 8 bases. The CDR3 has 15 residues. V shed 2 bases and J 5 bases; nucleotides not matched to a gene: 7. Germline CDR1 and CDR2: WNHNN and SYGVQD (reference sequence). The CDR3 protein is CASSEAGGAGETQYF. Written as DNA, the CDR3 is TGCGCCAGCAGTGAGGCAGGGGGCGCCGGGGAGACCCAGTACTTC.

This chain connects TRBV2 to TRBJ2-5; 13 bases fit TRBD2. The CDR3 has 14 residues. Losses at the gene ends were 7 bases for V and 6 bases for J; bases not matched to a gene: 5. The germline V gene has CDR1 SNHLY and CDR2 FYNNEI. The CDR3 nucleotides are TGTGCCAGCAACGGACTAGCGGGAGTGCAGACCCAGTACTTC. Protein product: CASNGLAGVQTQYF.

This clone was seen only a few times. The CDR3 sequence: CASSYYDFPYEQYF. CDR3 nucleotides: TGTGCCAGCAGTTACTATGACTTCCCGTACGAGCAGTACTTC. The chain employs TRBV6-5 and TRBJ2-7, with D unresolved. CDR3 length: 14 amino acids. CDR1 MNHEY and CDR2 SVGAGI come from the germline V gene. The germline V and J ends were trimmed by 1 base and 4 bases, with 11 bases remaining between them.

The CDR3 loop is CASSLGGGWGNQPQHF. CDR3 in DNA: TGTGCCAGCAGCCTAGGAGGGGGCTGGGGCAATCAGCCCCAGCATTTT. V and J are TRBV7-2 and TRBJ1-5; 7 nucleotides line up with TRBD1. CDR1 and CDR2 from the germline V gene are SGHTA and FQGNSA. This CDR3 is built from 16 residues. J lost 2 bases, V lost 5 bases, and 9 bases had no gene match.

This rearrangement joins TRBV11-2 to TRBJ2-7; 15 nucleotides agree with TRBD2. Losses at the gene ends were 5 bases for V and 6 bases for J; bases not matched to a gene: 5. The CDR3 has 15 residues. Germline loops: CDR1 SGHAT, CDR2 FQNNGV. The CDR3 loop is CASSRTSGRAPEQYF. In DNA form, the CDR3 reads TGTGCCAGCAGCAGGACTAGCGGGAGGGCCCCCGAGCAGTACTTC.

The J gene is TRBJ2-7, the V gene TRBV9, with TRBD2 matching over 10 bases. The CDR3 consists of 15 residues. V dropped 3 bases and J dropped 0; count of bases not matched to a gene: 3. From germline, CDR1 is SGDLS and CDR2 YYNGEE. CDR3 sequence reads: CASSEGLADSYEQYF. CDR3 DNA: TGTGCCAGCAGCGAAGGACTAGCGGACTCCTACGAGCAGTACTTC.

The gene calls are TRBV6-5 and TRBJ2-7, with TRBD1 matching over 8 bases. Germline-derived CDR1 and CDR2 are MNHEY and SVGAGI. CDR3 length equals 14 residues. V was clipped by 6 bases and J by 2 bases; unmatched bases: 6. The CDR3 sequence: CASRIRQGTYEQYF. The CDR3 nucleotides are TGTGCCAGCAGGATCAGACAGGGGACCTACGAGCAGTACTTC.

This chain connects TRBV11-2 to TRBJ2-7; TRBD1 agrees at 8 bases. The CDR3 consists of 16 residues. V trimming: 5 bases; J trimming: 5 bases; junction bases outside the gene matches: 14. Germline-derived CDR1 and CDR2 are SGHAT and FQNNGV. In nucleotides, the CDR3 is TGTGCCAGCAGCCCCTTCCCCCAGGACAGGGTGGACGAGCAGTACTTC. Its protein product is CASSPFPQDRVDEQYF.

This clone was seen a handful of times. The chain couples TRBV5-1 to TRBJ1-1; D possibly corresponds to TRBD1 (6 bases). The germline V and J ends were trimmed by 2 bases and 7 bases, with 21 bases remaining between them. CDR3 length equals 16 residues. The germline gives CDR1 SGHRS, CDR2 YFSETQ. This CDR3 is CASSFTWTALWGEAFF. CDR3 sequence (DNA): TGCGCCAGCAGCTTTACCTGGACAGCCTTATGGGGTGAAGCTTTCTTT.

This clone showed up just a few times. DNA of the CDR3: TGTGCCAGCTCACCCATAGCGGGAGTAGGGCCAGATACGCAGTATTTT. This translates into CASSPIAGVGPDTQYF. The chain couples TRBV18 to TRBJ2-3, with 9 bases matching TRBD2. The ends lost 3 bases at V and 4 bases at J; junction bases unmatched: 8. The CDR3 consists of 16 residues. CDR1 and CDR2 from the germline V gene are KGHSH and LQKENI.

The sample holds one count of this clone. This rearrangement joins TRBV5-1 to TRBJ1-1; 8 bases match TRBD1. The CDR3 covers 15 residues. Germline V gene lookup returns CDR1 SGHRS and CDR2 YFSETQ. The junction had 14 bases not matched to a gene; V was cut back by 3 bases and J by 10 bases. The CDR3 sequence: CASSWGLGQGALAFF. DNA for the CDR3: TGCGCCAGCAGCTGGGGATTAGGACAGGGAGCTCTAGCTTTCTTT.

The chain couples TRBV18 to TRBJ2-1, with no clear D. The CDR3 has 12 residues. V lost 6 bases to trimming and J lost 7 bases, with 10 bases between them. CDR1 and CDR2 (germline): KGHSH, LQKENI. CDR3 in amino acids: CASSQVGNEQFF. The CDR3 DNA reads TGTGCCAGCTCCCAGGTTGGGAATGAGCAGTTCTTC. Filled out from reference TRBV18 and TRBJ2-1, the complete variable domain reads NAGVMQNPRHLVRRRGQEARLRCSPMKGHSHVYWYRQLPEEGLKFMVYLQKENIIDESGMPKERFSAEFPKEGPSILRIQQVVRGDSAAYFCASSQVGNEQFFGPGTRLTVL.

The chain is built from TRBV2 and TRBJ2-7; 10 bases line up with TRBD2. Germline trimming cut 6 bases from V and 0 bases from J; bases unmatched to any gene: 5. There are 15 residues in the CDR3. Germline V gives CDR1 SNHLY, CDR2 FYNNEI. CDR3 in DNA: TGTGCCAGCAGGGGACTAGCGCCTTTCTCCTACGAGCAGTACTTC. Amino acid sequence: CASRGLAPFSYEQYF.